The clone carrying this T cell receptor beta chain has at least ten counts. Antigen: not known. This record belongs to a study of neurological immune-mediated disorders. The CDR3 runs to 14 residues. Losses at the gene ends were 0 bases for V and 6 bases for J; bases not matched to a gene: 4. Germline CDR1 reads DFQATT; CDR2 reads SNEGSKA (reference sequence). Time point given: technical triplicate 2. The unsorted libraries originated from 2 million PBMCs that had been stored at -80 C. Template-switch 5'RACE cDNA synthesis added a 10-nucleotide unique molecular identifier. TCRdb ran MiXCR on the 5' RACE reads and lists one entry per CDR3 protein. The table lists around 56,000 distinct CDR3 sequences, less than 25% of them singletons. Points from the study as a whole: The greatest TCR clonal expansion appeared in HTLV-1-associated myelopathy and the smallest, falling below healthy controls, in multiple sclerosis.

This TCR derives from a man between 60 and 75 years old with HTLV-1-associated myelopathy (HAM/TSP). Sequencing was done on a sample of PBMCs. V and J are TRBV20-1 and TRBJ2-3; 9 nucleotides line up with TRBD2. The CDR3 reads CSARDSGSRDTQYF. For the CDR3, the DNA is TGCAGTGCTAGAGATAGCGGGAGTAGGGATACGCAGTATTTT.